These 17 T cell receptor beta chains came from one sample sequenced in a study of blood T cell repertoires in COVID-19. The data were produced by immunoSEQ multiplex PCR, yet TCRdb's version contains in-frame clones alone and is incomplete. The sample yields 79,000 or so clones, roughly 85% seen once. Sequencing input: peripheral blood. Receptors were obtained from a man aged 60 to 75 with COVID-19, enrolled during active disease.

The chain joins TRBV29-1 to TRBJ2-1; D might be TRBD2 (6 bases). This CDR3 is built from 14 residues. CDR1 and CDR2 from the germline V gene are SQVTM and ANQGSEA. The germline V and J ends were trimmed by 3 bases and 3 bases, with 12 bases remaining between them. The CDR3 DNA follows: TGCAGCGTTGACGCCGGGACTCACTACAATGAGCAGTTCTTC. The encoded protein is CSVDAGTHYNEQFF.

V gene TRBV19 combines with J gene TRBJ2-1, with TRBD1 matching over 7 bases. The CDR3 runs 17 residues. Per germline, CDR1 LNHDA and CDR2 SQIVND (reference sequence). V was pared by 3 bases and J by 6 bases, with 14 bases of the junction left unmatched. This chain's CDR3 is CASSMQTGTATCNEQFF. In nucleotides, the CDR3 is TGTGCCAGTAGTATGCAGACCGGGACAGCCACCTGCAATGAGCAGTTCTTC.

This chain uses TRBV28 with TRBJ2-1, with D possibly matching TRBD2 (6 bases). CDR1 and CDR2 from the germline V gene are MDHEN and SYDVKM. V lost 0 bases, J lost 4 bases, and 13 bases lay in between. The CDR3 is made up of 16 amino acids. The CDR3 nucleotides are TGTGCCAGCAGTTTATGGGGGGGTGAGGCGTACAATGAGCAGTTCTTC. Amino acid sequence: CASSLWGGEAYNEQFF.

This clone was detected a few times. CDR3 DNA: TGTGCCACCAGTGACCCCGGGACAGGGCCGACAGATACGCAGTATTTT. This sequence encodes CATSDPGTGPTDTQYF. The chain recombines TRBV24-1 with TRBJ2-3, with 9 bases aligning to TRBD1. CDR1 KGHDR and CDR2 SFDVKD come from the germline V gene. Losses at the gene ends were 4 bases for V and 3 bases for J; bases not matched to a gene: 7. This CDR3 is 16 amino acids long.

This chain connects TRBV6-5 to TRBJ1-2, with 7 bases lining up with TRBD1. V was clipped by 4 bases and J by 1 base; unmatched bases: 3. Germline lookup yields CDR1 MNHEY and CDR2 SVGAGI. CDR3 length: 14 residues. CDR3 amino acids: CASSLDRLNYGYTF. The CDR3 DNA sequence: TGTGCCAGCAGTTTGGACAGGCTTAACTATGGCTACACCTTC.

This sequence joins TRBV7-3 and TRBJ1-1, with D tentatively TRBD1 (6 bases). CDR3 length equals 15 residues. Germline assignment: CDR1 SGHTA and CDR2 FQGTGA. V lost 0 bases and J 10 bases, leaving 18 bases between the germline ends. The CDR3 reads CASSLTPGTIRGAFF. CDR3 nucleotide sequence: TGTGCCAGCAGCTTAACACCTGGGACAATCCGAGGAGCTTTCTTT.

This chain links TRBV18 with TRBJ1-1, with 11 bases identical to TRBD1. From germline, CDR1 is KGHSH and CDR2 LQKENI. V was pared by 6 bases and J by 6 bases, with 15 bases of the junction left unmatched. The CDR3 covers 17 residues. In DNA form, the CDR3 reads TGTGCCAGCTCCCAATCCCGGGACAGGGGGGTTCAGGCTGAAGCTTTCTTT. Translated, it gives CASSQSRDRGVQAEAFF.

This clone has a single count. The rearrangement links TRBV18 to TRBJ2-1; 7 bases match TRBD1. The germline V gene encodes CDR1 KGHSH and CDR2 LQKENI. V lost 5 bases to trimming and J lost 4 bases; unmatched junction nucleotides: 8. CDR3 length: 15 residues. The CDR3 region has the DNA TGTGCCAGCTCAAAACAGAGACAGGGTTACAATGAGCAGTTCTTC. It is translated as CASSKQRQGYNEQFF.

The CDR3 reads CASSQGGLADQETQYF. For the CDR3, the DNA is TGTGCCAGCAGCCAAGGAGGACTAGCGGACCAAGAGACCCAGTACTTC. The rearrangement joins TRBV14 to TRBJ2-5, with 10 bases fitting TRBD2. Germline V CDR1 and CDR2: SGHDN, FVKESK. The CDR3 totals 16 residues. V shed 1 base and J 0 bases; nucleotides not matched to a gene: 2.

This sequence joins TRBV18 and TRBJ1-1; tentatively, D is TRBD1 (6 bases). Trimming stripped 4 bases from V and 0 bases from J, with 12 bases between. This CDR3 is 15 amino acids long. CDR1 is KGHSH, CDR2 LQKENI, per germline. CDR3: CASSQNRDMNTEAFF. The CDR3 coding sequence is TGTGCCAGCTCACAAAACAGGGACATGAACACTGAAGCTTTCTTT.

This clone was detected once. The chain is built from TRBV19 and TRBJ2-7, with TRBD2 matching 9 bases. After removal of 2 bases from V and 3 bases from J, the junction contained 5 bases not matched to a gene. The CDR3 consists of 15 residues. Germline V gene data show CDR1 as LNHDA and CDR2 as SQIVND (reference sequence). CDR3 amino acids: CASSIHDSGSYEQYF. The DNA of the CDR3 is TGTGCCAGTAGTATACACGATAGCGGGAGCTACGAGCAGTACTTC.

The V call is TRBV6-5, the J call TRBJ1-4; no definite D call. CDR1 is MNHEY, CDR2 SVGAGI, per germline. The CDR3 totals 16 residues. The germline V and J ends were trimmed by 0 bases and 1 base, with 9 bases remaining between them. The CDR3 protein is CASSYSGPGTNEKLFF. The DNA of the CDR3 is TGTGCCAGCAGTTACTCCGGTCCGGGAACTAATGAAAAACTGTTTTTT.

The chain couples TRBV18 to TRBJ1-2; possibly TRBD1 for D (6 bases). The CDR3 runs to 12 residues. The germline V and J ends were trimmed by 6 bases and 8 bases, with 13 bases remaining between them. Germline V CDR1 and CDR2: KGHSH, LQKENI. The CDR3 is CASSGPGEGYTF. Here the CDR3 DNA reads TGTGCCAGCTCGGGCCCAGGGGAAGGCTACACCTTC.

This chain uses TRBV9 with TRBJ2-3; unclear D gene. Germline CDR1 SGDLS, CDR2 YYNGEE. Trimming shortened V by 1 base and J by 6 bases, and 18 bases separated the two germline ends. The CDR3 has 16 amino acids. The CDR3 sequence is CASSVSASPGSDTQYF. The DNA for the CDR3 is TGTGCCAGCAGCGTATCCGCCTCCCCCGGGTCCGATACGCAGTATTTT.

V and J are TRBV2 and TRBJ2-7, with 11 bases identical to TRBD2. There are 15 residues in the CDR3. With V trimmed by 5 bases and J by 2 bases, 5 bases remained unmatched. Germline V gene data show CDR1 as SNHLY and CDR2 as FYNNEI. CDR3 bases: TGTGCCAGCAGTTCCCTAGCGGGGGGCACCTACGAGCAGTACTTC. Translated: CASSSLAGGTYEQYF. The full variable domain, with the rest looked up from reference TRBV2 and TRBJ2-7, is EPEVTQTPSHQVTQMGQEVILRCVPISNHLYFYWYRQILGQKVEFLVSFYNNEISEKSEIFDDQFSVERPDGSNFTLKIRSTKLEDSAMYFCASSSLAGGTYEQYFGPGTRLTVT.

The chain couples TRBV12-3 or TRBV12-4 to TRBJ2-1, with D uncertain. V lost 8 bases to trimming and J lost 6 bases, with 8 bases between them. The CDR3 consists of 11 residues. CDR3 nucleotide sequence: TGTGCCAGCTCCAGCGCCAATGAGCAGTTCTTC. It translates to CASSSANEQFF.

The chain uses TRBV7-9 and TRBJ2-3; TRBD1 is a possible D gene (5 bases). Trimming stripped 2 bases from V and 5 bases from J, with 17 bases between. CDR1 is SEHNR, CDR2 FQNEAQ, per germline (reference sequence). The CDR3 consists of 16 residues. The CDR3 reads CASSLHWWQQGDTQYF. The CDR3 DNA reads TGTGCCAGCAGCTTACATTGGTGGCAGCAGGGAGATACGCAGTATTTT.